This T cell receptor (beta chain) was obtained from a study of technical replicates of blood from several donors. The repertoire was sequenced with immunoSEQ multiplex PCR; TCRdb's copy has only in-frame clones and lacks some. This sample has tens of thousands of clones; over 80% occur once, and the top ten carry roughly 0.27%. CDR1 and CDR2 (germline): MNHNS, SASEGT. The CDR3 consists of 10 residues. V was trimmed by 7 bases and J by 13 bases, leaving 13 bases between them. This chain joins TRBV6-1 and TRBJ1-1, with no clear D. The sample was T cells isolated from PBMCs. This TCR was recovered from a human donor in good health. CDR3: CASKLDTGFF. In DNA, the CDR3 is TGTGCCAGCAAACTAGACACCGGTTTCTTT.